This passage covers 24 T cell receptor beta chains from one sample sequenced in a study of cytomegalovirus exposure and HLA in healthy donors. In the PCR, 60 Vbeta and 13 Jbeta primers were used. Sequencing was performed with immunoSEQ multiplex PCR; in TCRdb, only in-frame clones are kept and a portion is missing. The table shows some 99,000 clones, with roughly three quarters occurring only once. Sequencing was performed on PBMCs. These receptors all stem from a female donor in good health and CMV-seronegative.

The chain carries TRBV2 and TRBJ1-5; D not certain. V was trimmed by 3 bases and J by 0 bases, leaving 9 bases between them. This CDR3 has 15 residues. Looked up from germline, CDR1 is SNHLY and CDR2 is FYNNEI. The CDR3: CASSEDGISNQPQHF. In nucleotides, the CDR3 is TGTGCCAGCAGTGAGGACGGGATTAGCAATCAGCCCCAGCATTTT. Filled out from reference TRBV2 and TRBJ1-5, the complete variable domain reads EPEVTQTPSHQVTQMGQEVILRCVPISNHLYFYWYRQILGQKVEFLVSFYNNEISEKSEIFDDQFSVERPDGSNFTLKIRSTKLEDSAMYFCASSEDGISNQPQHFGDGTRLSIL.

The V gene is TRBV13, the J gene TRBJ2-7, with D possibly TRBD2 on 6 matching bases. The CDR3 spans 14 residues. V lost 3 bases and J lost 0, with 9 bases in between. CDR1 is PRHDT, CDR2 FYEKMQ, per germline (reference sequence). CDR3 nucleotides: TGTGCCAGCAGCTTCGGGGACTTCTCCTACGAGCAGTACTTC. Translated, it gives CASSFGDFSYEQYF.

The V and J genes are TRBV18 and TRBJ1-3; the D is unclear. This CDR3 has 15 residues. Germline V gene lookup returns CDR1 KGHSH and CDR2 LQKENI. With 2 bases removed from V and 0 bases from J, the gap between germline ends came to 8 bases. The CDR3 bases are TGTGCCAGCTCACCAGGTAGCGTCTCTGGAAACACCATATATTTT. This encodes CASSPGSVSGNTIYF.

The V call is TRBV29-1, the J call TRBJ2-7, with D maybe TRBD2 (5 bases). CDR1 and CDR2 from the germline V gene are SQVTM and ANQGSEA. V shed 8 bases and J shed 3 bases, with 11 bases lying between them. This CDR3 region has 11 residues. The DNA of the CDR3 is TGCAGCTCACGCGAGGGCTACGAGCAGTACTTC. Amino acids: CSSREGYEQYF.

The CDR3 region is CASSPARDRPYGYTF. CDR3 DNA sequence: TGCGCCAGCAGCCCCGCCCGGGACAGACCCTATGGCTACACCTTC. The rearrangement uses TRBV5-1 and TRBJ1-2; 7 bases are a match to TRBD1. CDR3 size: 15 residues. CDR1 is SGHRS, CDR2 YFSETQ, per germline. V gave up 4 bases and J gave up 4 bases; unmatched junction bases: 10.

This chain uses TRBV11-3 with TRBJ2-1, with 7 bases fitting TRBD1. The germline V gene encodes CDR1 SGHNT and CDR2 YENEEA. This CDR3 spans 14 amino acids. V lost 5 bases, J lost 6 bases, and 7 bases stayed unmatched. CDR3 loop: CASSNRQGSNEQFF. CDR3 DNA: TGTGCCAGCAGCAATCGACAGGGAAGCAATGAGCAGTTCTTC.

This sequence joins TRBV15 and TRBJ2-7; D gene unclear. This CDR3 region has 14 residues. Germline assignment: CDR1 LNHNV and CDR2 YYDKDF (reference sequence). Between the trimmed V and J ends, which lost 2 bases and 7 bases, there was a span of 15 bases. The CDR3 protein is CATSRLAPSDEQYF. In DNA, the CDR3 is TGTGCCACCAGCAGATTAGCTCCTTCGGATGAGCAGTACTTC.

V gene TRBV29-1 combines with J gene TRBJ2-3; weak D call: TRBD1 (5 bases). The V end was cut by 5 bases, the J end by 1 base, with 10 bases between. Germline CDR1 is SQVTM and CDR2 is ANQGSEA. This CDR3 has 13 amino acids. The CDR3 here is CSVPSTGTDTQYF. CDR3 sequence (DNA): TGCAGCGTTCCCTCGACAGGCACAGATACGCAGTATTTT.

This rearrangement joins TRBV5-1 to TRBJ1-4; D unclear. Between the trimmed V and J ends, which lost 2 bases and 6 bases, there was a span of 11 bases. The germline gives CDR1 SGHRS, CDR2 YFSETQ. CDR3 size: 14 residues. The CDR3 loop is CASSLPQTDEKLFF. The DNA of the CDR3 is TGCGCCAGCAGCTTACCACAGACGGATGAAAAACTGTTTTTT. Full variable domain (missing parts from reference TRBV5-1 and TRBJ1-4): KAGVTQTPRYLIKTRGQQVTLSCSPISGHRSVSWYQQTPGQGLQFLFEYFSETQRNKGNFPGRFSGRQFSNSRSEMNVSTLELGDSALYLCASSLPQTDEKLFFGSGTQLSVL.

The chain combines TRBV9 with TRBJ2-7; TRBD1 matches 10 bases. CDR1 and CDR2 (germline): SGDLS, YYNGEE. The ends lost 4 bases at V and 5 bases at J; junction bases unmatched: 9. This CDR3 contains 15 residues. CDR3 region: CASSQTDRGKNEQYF. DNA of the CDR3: TGTGCCAGCAGCCAAACGGACAGGGGGAAGAACGAGCAGTACTTC.

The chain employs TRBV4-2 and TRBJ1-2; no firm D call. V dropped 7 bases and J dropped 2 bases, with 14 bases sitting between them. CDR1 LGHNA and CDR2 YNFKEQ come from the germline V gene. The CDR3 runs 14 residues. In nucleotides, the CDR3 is TGTGCCAGCACCCCGGAGCTTGGGAACTATGGCTACACCTTC. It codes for CASTPELGNYGYTF.

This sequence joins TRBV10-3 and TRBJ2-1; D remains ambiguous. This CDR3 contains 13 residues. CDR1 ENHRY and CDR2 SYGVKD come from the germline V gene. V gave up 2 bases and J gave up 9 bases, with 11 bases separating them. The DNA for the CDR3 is TGTGCCATCAGTGAGACTAAGTCTCCTGAGCAGTTCTTC. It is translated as CAISETKSPEQFF.

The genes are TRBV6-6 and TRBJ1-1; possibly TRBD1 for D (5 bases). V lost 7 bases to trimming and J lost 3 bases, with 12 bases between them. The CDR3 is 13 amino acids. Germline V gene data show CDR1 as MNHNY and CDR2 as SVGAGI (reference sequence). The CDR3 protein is CASKRGGDTEAFF. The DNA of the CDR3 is TGTGCCAGCAAACGAGGAGGGGACACTGAAGCTTTCTTT.

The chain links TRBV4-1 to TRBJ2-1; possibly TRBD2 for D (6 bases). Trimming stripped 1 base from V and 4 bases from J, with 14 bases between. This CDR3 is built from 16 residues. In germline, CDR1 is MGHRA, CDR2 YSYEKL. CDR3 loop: CASSQVGRGKYNEQFF. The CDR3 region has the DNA TGCGCCAGCAGCCAAGTAGGGCGGGGAAAATACAATGAGCAGTTCTTC.

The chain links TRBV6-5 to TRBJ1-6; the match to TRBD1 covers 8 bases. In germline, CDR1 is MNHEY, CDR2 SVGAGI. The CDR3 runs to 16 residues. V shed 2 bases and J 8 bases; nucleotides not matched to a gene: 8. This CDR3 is CASSYGSGQGDSPLHF. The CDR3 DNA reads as TGTGCCAGCAGTTACGGGAGTGGACAGGGAGATTCACCCCTCCACTTT.

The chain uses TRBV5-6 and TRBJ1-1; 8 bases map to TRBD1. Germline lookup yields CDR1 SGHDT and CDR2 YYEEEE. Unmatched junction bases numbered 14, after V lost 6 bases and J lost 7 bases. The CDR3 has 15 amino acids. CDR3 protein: CASTLRGRGPGEAFF. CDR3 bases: TGTGCCAGCACCTTAAGGGGCAGGGGGCCGGGTGAAGCTTTCTTT. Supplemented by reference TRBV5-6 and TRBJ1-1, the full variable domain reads DAGVTQSPTHLIKTRGQQVTLRCSPKSGHDTVSWYQQALGQGPQFIFQYYEEEERQRGNFPDRFSGHQFPNYSSELNVNALLLGDSALYLCASTLRGRGPGEAFFGQGTRLTVV.

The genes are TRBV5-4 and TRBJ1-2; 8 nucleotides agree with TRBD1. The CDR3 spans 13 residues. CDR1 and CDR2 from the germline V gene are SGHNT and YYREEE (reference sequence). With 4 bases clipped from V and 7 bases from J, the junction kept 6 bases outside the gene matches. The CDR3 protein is CASSPRTGSGYTF. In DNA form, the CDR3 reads TGTGCCAGCAGCCCTCGGACAGGGTCTGGCTACACCTTC.

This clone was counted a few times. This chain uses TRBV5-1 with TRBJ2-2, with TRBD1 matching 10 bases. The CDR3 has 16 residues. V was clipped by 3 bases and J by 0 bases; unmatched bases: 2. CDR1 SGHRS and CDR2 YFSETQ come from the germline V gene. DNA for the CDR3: TGCGCCAGCAGCTCGGGACAGGGGACGAACACCGGGGAGCTGTTTTTT. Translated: CASSSGQGTNTGELFF.

CDR3 sequence: CASSMNREYEQYF. CDR3 in DNA: TGCGCCAGCAGCATGAACAGGGAATACGAGCAGTACTTC. This chain connects TRBV5-1 to TRBJ2-7; perhaps TRBD1 as D (6 bases). Deletions cut 4 bases from V and 4 bases from J, with 12 bases between. Germline V lookup: CDR1 SGHRS, CDR2 YFSETQ. This CDR3 has 13 amino acids.

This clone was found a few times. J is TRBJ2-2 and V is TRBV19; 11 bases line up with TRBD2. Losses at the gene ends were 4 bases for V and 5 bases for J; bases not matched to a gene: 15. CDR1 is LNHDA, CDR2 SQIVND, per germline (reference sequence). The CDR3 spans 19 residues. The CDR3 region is CASSTLRTSGFSQTGELFF. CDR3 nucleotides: TGTGCCAGTAGTACCCTACGGACTAGCGGGTTTTCTCAGACCGGGGAGCTGTTTTTT.

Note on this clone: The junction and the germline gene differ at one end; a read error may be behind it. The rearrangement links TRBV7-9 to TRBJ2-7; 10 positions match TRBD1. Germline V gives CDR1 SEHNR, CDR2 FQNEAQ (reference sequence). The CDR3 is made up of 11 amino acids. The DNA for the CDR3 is TGTGCCAGCAGCTCCGGGACAGGGGTTAACTTC. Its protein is CASSSGTGVNF.

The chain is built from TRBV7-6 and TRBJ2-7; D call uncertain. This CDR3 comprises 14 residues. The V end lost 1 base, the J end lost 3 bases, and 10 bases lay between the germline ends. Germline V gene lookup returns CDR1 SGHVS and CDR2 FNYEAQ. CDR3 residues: CASSLVGGSYEQYF. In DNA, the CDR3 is TGTGCCAGCAGCTTAGTCGGCGGAAGCTACGAGCAGTACTTC.

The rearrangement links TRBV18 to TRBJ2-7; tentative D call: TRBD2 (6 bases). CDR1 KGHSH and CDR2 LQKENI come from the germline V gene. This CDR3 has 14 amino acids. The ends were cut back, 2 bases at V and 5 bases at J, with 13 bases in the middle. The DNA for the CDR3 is TGTGCCAGCTCACCATACGGAGGGCGTGACGAGCAGTACTTC. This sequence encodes CASSPYGGRDEQYF.

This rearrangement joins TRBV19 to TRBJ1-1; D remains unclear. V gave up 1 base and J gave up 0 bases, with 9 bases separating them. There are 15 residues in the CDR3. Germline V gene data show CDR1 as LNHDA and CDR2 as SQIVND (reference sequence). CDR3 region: CASSIGGGMNTEAFF. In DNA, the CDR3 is TGTGCCAGTAGTATAGGAGGAGGGATGAACACTGAAGCTTTCTTT.